This passage covers 9 T cell receptor beta chains from one sample sequenced in a study of T-cell memory formation after mild COVID-19. TCRdb passed the 5' RACE reads through MiXCR, listing each CDR3 protein once. This sample has 200,000 to 250,000 distinct CDR3 sequences, with 10% found just once. The specimen was PBMCs or a T cell subset sorted from them (not recorded which). Every receptor here comes from a young man who had mild COVID-19 (a few samples of this study predate the infection). Cell type and time point are not known.

This clonotype was counted a few times. The rearrangement joins TRBV5-1 to TRBJ2-5; weak D call: TRBD2 (6 bases). Germline V gene data show CDR1 as SGHRS and CDR2 as YFSETQ. This CDR3 is built from 14 residues. The V gene lost 2 bases and the J gene lost 7 bases, with 15 bases spanning the gap. CDR3 sequence: CASSFGAREATQYF. DNA of the CDR3: TGCGCCAGCAGCTTTGGGGCCAGGGAGGCGACCCAGTACTTC.

This clonotype was counted many times. The chain combines TRBV6-5 with TRBJ1-3; no firm D call. The CDR3 length is 13 residues. V lost 0 bases and J lost 4, with 4 bases in between. The germline CDR1 and CDR2 sequences are MNHEY and SVGAGI. The CDR3 sequence: CASSYSRGNTIYF. The CDR3 nucleotides read TGTGCCAGCAGTTACTCCAGGGGAAACACCATATATTTT.

This clonotype has only a few counts. The chain employs TRBV7-2 and TRBJ1-5; D gene uncertain. Germline V lookup: CDR1 SGHTA, CDR2 FQGNSA. The CDR3 is 12 amino acids. V was cut by 0 bases and J by 9 bases, with 6 bases left in between. The CDR3 nucleotides read TGTGCCAGCAGCTTAGCAGGCTCGCCCCAGCATTTT. Its translation: CASSLAGSPQHF.

The chain uses TRBV11-1 and TRBJ1-1, with a weak D call TRBD1 (6 bases). CDR3 size: 13 residues. The V gene's germline CDR1 is SGHAT and CDR2 FQDESV (reference sequence). V was clipped by 5 bases and J by 1 base, with 8 bases between them. CDR3 residues: CASSKTGNTEAFF. DNA for the CDR3: TGTGCCAGCAGCAAGACAGGGAACACTGAAGCTTTCTTT.

The rearrangement joins TRBV5-6 to TRBJ2-7, with D hard to call. This CDR3 has 11 residues. CDR1 and CDR2 (germline): SGHDT, YYEEEE. V dropped 4 bases and J dropped 7 bases, with 9 bases sitting between them. The CDR3 spells CASSGTLEQYF. CDR3 DNA: TGTGCCAGCAGCGGCACTCTGGAGCAGTACTTC.

This clonotype has more than one count but fewer than ten. This chain links TRBV3-1 with TRBJ2-2, with D uncertain. Germline V gene data show CDR1 as LGHDT and CDR2 as YNNKEL (reference sequence). The CDR3 sequence is 12 residues long. Trimming took 8 bases from V and 7 from J, leaving 11 bases between them. CDR3 residues: CASFPGVGELFF. CDR3 nucleotide sequence: TGTGCCAGCTTTCCGGGTGTCGGGGAGCTGTTTTTT.

This chain connects TRBV20-1 to TRBJ2-7; TRBD1 aligns across 7 bases. Germline values: CDR1 DFQATT, CDR2 SNEGSKA (reference sequence). J lost 0 bases, V lost 2 bases, and 7 bases had no gene match. The CDR3 is 15 amino acids. The CDR3 coding sequence is TGCAGTGCTAGACGGCAGGGGGTCATCTCCTACGAGCAGTACTTC. This codes for CSARRQGVISYEQYF.

This clonotype was recorded a few times. The CDR3 protein is CASARGGGETQYF. The CDR3 DNA reads TGCGCCAGCGCCAGGGGGGGAGGAGAGACCCAGTACTTC. V and J are TRBV4-1 and TRBJ2-5; D possibly uses TRBD1 or TRBD2 (7 bases each). Germline V gene data show CDR1 as MGHRA and CDR2 as YSYEKL. The CDR3 sequence is 13 residues long. V was clipped by 8 bases and J by 4 bases, with 14 bases between them.

The CDR3: CASSYSRTNRNTEAFF. CDR3 DNA: TGTGCCAGCAGTTACTCACGGACAAACAGGAACACTGAAGCTTTCTTT. The V call is TRBV6-5, the J call TRBJ1-1, with D tentatively TRBD1 (5 bases). This CDR3 region has 16 residues. CDR1 MNHEY and CDR2 SVGAGI come from the germline V gene. Trimming shortened V by 0 bases and J by 1 base, and 12 bases separated the two germline ends.